This TCR beta chain was profiled in a study of cytomegalovirus exposure and HLA in healthy donors. Use of 60 Vbeta and 13 Jbeta primers characterized the PCR. Produced via immunoSEQ multiplex PCR; TCRdb's table is partial and in-frame only. The sample has about 200,000 clones, around 87% seen once. Germline V lookup: CDR1 SGHRS, CDR2 YFSETQ. The CDR3 sequence is 14 residues long. V lost 5 bases to trimming and J lost 2 bases; unmatched junction nucleotides: 7. V gene TRBV5-1 combines with J gene TRBJ2-7; TRBD1 aligns across 7 bases. The source is a man aged 25-40 years in good health and CMV-seronegative. Sequenced material: PBMCs. The CDR3 coding sequence is TGCGCCAGCAGTTTGACAGGGTCGGCCTACGAGCAGTACTTC. Residues: CASSLTGSAYEQYF. Full variable domain (outside the CDR3, taken from reference TRBV5-1 and TRBJ2-7): KAGVTQTPRYLIKTRGQQVTLSCSPISGHRSVSWYQQTPGQGLQFLFEYFSETQRNKGNFPGRFSGRQFSNSRSEMNVSTLELGDSALYLCASSLTGSAYEQYFGPGTRLTVT.